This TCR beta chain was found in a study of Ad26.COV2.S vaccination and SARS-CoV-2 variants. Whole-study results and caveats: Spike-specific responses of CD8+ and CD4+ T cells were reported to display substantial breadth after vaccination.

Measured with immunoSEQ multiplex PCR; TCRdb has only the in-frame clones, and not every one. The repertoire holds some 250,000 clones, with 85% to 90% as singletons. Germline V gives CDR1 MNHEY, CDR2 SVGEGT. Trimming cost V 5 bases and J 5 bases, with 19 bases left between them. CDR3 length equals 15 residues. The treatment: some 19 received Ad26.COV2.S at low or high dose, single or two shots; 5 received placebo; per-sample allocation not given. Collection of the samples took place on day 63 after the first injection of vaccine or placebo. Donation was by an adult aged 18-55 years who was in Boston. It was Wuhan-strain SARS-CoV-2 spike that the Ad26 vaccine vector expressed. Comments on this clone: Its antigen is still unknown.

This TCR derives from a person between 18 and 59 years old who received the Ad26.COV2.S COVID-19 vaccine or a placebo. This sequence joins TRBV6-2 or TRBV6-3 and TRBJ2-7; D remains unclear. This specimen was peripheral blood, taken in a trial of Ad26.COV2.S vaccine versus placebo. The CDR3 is CASSRPRTWPHEQYF. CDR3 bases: TGTGCCAGCAGTAGACCCCGGACCTGGCCCCACGAGCAGTACTTC.